Shown below are 20 T cell receptor beta chains from a single sample sequenced in a study of shared clonotypes between healthy human individuals. Clones were read by immunoSEQ multiplex PCR, and TCRdb kept only the in-frame ones, dropping some. Of roughly 2.5 million clones listed, over 85% are singletons. The specimen sequenced was naive CD4+ T cells sorted from blood. Subset defined: CD45RA+ positively selected. Receptors originate from a man aged 18 to 29 in good health.

V usage is TRBV28 and J usage is TRBJ2-7; TRBD2 matches 9 bases. The CDR3 runs to 18 residues. Germline V gene lookup returns CDR1 MDHEN and CDR2 SYDVKM. V gave up 5 bases and J gave up 0 bases; unmatched junction bases: 14. The CDR3 DNA reads TGTGCCAGCAGTCCAACGTGGGGAGCGGGGGGTTACTCCTACGAGCAGTACTTC. Translation: CASSPTWGAGGYSYEQYF.

The chain combines TRBV11-2 with TRBJ2-1; the match to TRBD2 covers 7 bases. CDR3 length: 18 amino acids. From germline, CDR1 is SGHAT and CDR2 FQNNGV. Trimming cost V 1 base and J 3 bases; bases outside gene matches: 12. CDR3 protein: CASSLGGREAGVYNEQFF. The DNA of the CDR3 is TGTGCCAGCAGCTTAGGGGGTCGGGAGGCGGGAGTCTACAATGAGCAGTTCTTC.

As concerns this clone: At the DNA level, this CDR3 is encoded by other sequences in the same sample as well. The V and J genes are TRBV5-4 and TRBJ2-7, with D hard to call. The CDR3 is 15 residues long. Germline assignment: CDR1 SGHNT and CDR2 YYREEE (reference sequence). Trimming took 0 bases from V and 0 from J, leaving 10 bases between them. In nucleotides, the CDR3 is TGTGCCAGCAGCTTGGGGACCGTCAGCTCCTACGAGCAGTACTTC. This encodes CASSLGTVSSYEQYF.

In its sample, this clone was seen a few times. The CDR3 nucleotides are TGTGCCCTAGCGGGAGGGAACACCGGGGAGCTGTTTTTT. Translation gives CALAGGNTGELFF. The chain carries TRBV30 and TRBJ2-2; 11 positions agree with TRBD2. With V trimmed by 8 bases and J by 1 base, 0 bases remained unmatched. CDR1 and CDR2 from the germline V gene are GTSNPN and SVGIG (reference sequence). There are 13 residues in the CDR3.

On this clone: At one of its ends the junction is not consistent with the germline gene, which may arise from a read error. Other DNA sequences in this specimen translate into the identical CDR3. V is TRBV7-7 and J is TRBJ2-1; possibly TRBD2 for D (7 bases). The germline V gene has CDR1 SSHAT and CDR2 FNYEAQ (reference sequence). The length of the CDR3 is 11 residues. CDR3 in amino acids: CASSSGGEQFF. CDR3 in DNA: TGTGCTAGCAGCTCGGGGGGCGAGCAGTTCTTC. Complete variable domain (other parts from reference TRBV7-7 and TRBJ2-1): GAGVSQSPRYKVTKRGQDVTLRCDPISSHATLYWYQQALGQGPEFLTYFNYEAQPDKSGLPSDRFSAERPEGSISTLTIQRTEQRDSAMYRCASSSGGEQFFGPGTRLTVL.

The rearrangement uses TRBV10-3 and TRBJ2-3, with D perhaps TRBD2 (5 bases). The CDR3 extends over 12 amino acids. Germline-derived CDR1 and CDR2 are ENHRY and SYGVKD. V was cut by 6 bases and J by 5 bases, with 9 bases left in between. CDR3 region: CAIRDSIDTQYF. The CDR3 DNA follows: TGTGCCATCAGGGACTCCATAGATACGCAGTATTTT.

The V and J genes are TRBV4-2 and TRBJ2-3, with TRBD2 matching over 10 bases. This CDR3 comprises 16 residues. CDR1 is LGHNA, CDR2 YNFKEQ, per germline. V lost 5 bases to trimming and J lost 1 base; unmatched junction nucleotides: 6. CDR3 amino acids: CASSGGLAPGTDTQYF. The CDR3 DNA follows: TGTGCCAGCAGCGGGGGACTAGCGCCAGGCACAGATACGCAGTATTTT.

This chain connects TRBV10-3 to TRBJ2-7; perhaps TRBD1 as D (6 bases). The V and J ends lost 10 bases and 1 base respectively, with 17 bases between them. This CDR3 contains 14 residues. CDR1 and CDR2 (germline): ENHRY, SYGVKD. CDR3 protein: CATVGADKSYEQYF. Here the CDR3 DNA reads TGTGCCACGGTGGGGGCGGACAAGTCCTACGAGCAGTACTTC.

This chain joins TRBV10-2 and TRBJ1-4, with unresolved D. Germline loops: CDR1 WSHSY, CDR2 SAAADI. This CDR3 has 16 residues. Trimming shortened V by 5 bases and J by 0 bases, and 13 bases separated the two germline ends. In DNA form, the CDR3 reads TGCGCCAGCAGTATATGGAGGGCATCAACTAATGAAAAACTGTTTTTT. Protein: CASSIWRASTNEKLFF.

CDR3 loop: CASRTTGEGYEQYF. The CDR3 DNA reads as TGCGCCAGCAGAACGACAGGGGAGGGCTACGAGCAGTACTTC. The V gene is TRBV5-1, the J gene TRBJ2-7; D possibly corresponds to TRBD1 (8 bases). The V gene's germline CDR1 is SGHRS and CDR2 YFSETQ. V dropped 5 bases and J dropped 3 bases, with 15 bases sitting between them. This CDR3 spans 14 amino acids.

The chain recombines TRBV19 with TRBJ2-1; 7 positions agree with TRBD2. Germline V gene sequence: CDR1 LNHDA, CDR2 SQIVND (reference sequence). The CDR3 contains 16 residues. The trim removed 3 bases at V and 5 bases at J, leaving 10 bases unmatched. The CDR3 coding sequence is TGTGCCAGTAGTATCTCCTTGCGGGAGAGCCACAATGAGCAGTTCTTC. Translation: CASSISLRESHNEQFF.

The DNA for the CDR3 is TGTGCCAGCAGCTTAGAAGGCGGGAGGGAAAAACTGTTTTTT. It specifies CASSLEGGREKLFF. The chain carries TRBV7-2 and TRBJ1-4, with D unresolved. The length of the CDR3 is 14 residues. CDR1 is SGHTA, CDR2 FQGNSA, per germline. With 1 base removed from V and 8 bases from J, the gap between germline ends came to 11 bases.

The count of this clone is one. The J gene is TRBJ2-2, the V gene TRBV29-1, with 8 nucleotides matching TRBD1. The V gene's germline CDR1 is SQVTM and CDR2 ANQGSEA. This CDR3 has 16 amino acids. Trimming took 7 bases from V and 1 from J; bases not matched to a gene: 11. CDR3 in amino acids: CSATKPGQVNTGELFF. CDR3 coding DNA: TGCAGCGCCACCAAACCGGGACAGGTGAACACCGGGGAGCTGTTTTTT.

The chain joins TRBV29-1 to TRBJ2-2, with 15 bases that match TRBD2. The ends lost 6 bases at V and 5 bases at J; junction bases unmatched: 1. Germline CDR1 SQVTM, CDR2 ANQGSEA. CDR3 length equals 14 residues. This CDR3 is CSVGTSGRTGELFF. In nucleotides, the CDR3 is TGCAGCGTCGGGACTAGCGGGAGGACCGGGGAGCTGTTTTTT.

The CDR3 loop is CASSLPRGLNEQFF. The CDR3 DNA follows: TGTGCCAGCTCACTCCCCAGGGGCCTCAATGAGCAGTTCTTC. The gene calls are TRBV18 and TRBJ2-1, with D tentatively TRBD1 (6 bases). The CDR3 covers 14 residues. Germline values: CDR1 KGHSH, CDR2 LQKENI. Trimming shortened V by 4 bases and J by 6 bases, and 13 bases separated the two germline ends.

This clone was recorded only once. The rearrangement uses TRBV5-1 and TRBJ1-2, with 12 bases aligning to TRBD1. The CDR3 extends over 14 amino acids. V shed 4 bases and J 7 bases; nucleotides not matched to a gene: 5. Looked up from germline, CDR1 is SGHRS and CDR2 is YFSETQ. For the CDR3, the DNA is TGCGCCAGCAGCAGGGGACAGGGGGCGGTTGGCTACACCTTC. Translation: CASSRGQGAVGYTF. The full variable domain, completed using reference TRBV5-1 and TRBJ1-2, is KAGVTQTPRYLIKTRGQQVTLSCSPISGHRSVSWYQQTPGQGLQFLFEYFSETQRNKGNFPGRFSGRQFSNSRSEMNVSTLELGDSALYLCASSRGQGAVGYTFGSGTRLTVV.

The chain joins TRBV30 to TRBJ2-3; D ambiguous. CDR3 length: 15 amino acids. Germline lookup yields CDR1 GTSNPN and CDR2 SVGIG (reference sequence). Trimming pared 0 bases from V and 2 bases from J, leaving 12 bases between. The DNA of the CDR3 is TGTGCCTGGAGTGTACCACAGAGCTTCACAGATACGCAGTATTTT. Its protein product is CAWSVPQSFTDTQYF.

This rearrangement joins TRBV5-1 to TRBJ2-5; 16 bases fit TRBD2. Trimming took 3 bases from V and 5 from J; bases not matched to a gene: 7. The CDR3 runs to 17 residues. Germline lookup yields CDR1 SGHRS and CDR2 YFSETQ. CDR3 sequence reads: CASSSGLAGGRTETQYF. CDR3 coding DNA: TGCGCCAGCAGCTCGGGACTAGCGGGGGGGAGGACTGAGACCCAGTACTTC. Combining the CDR3 with reference TRBV5-1 and TRBJ2-5 gives the whole variable domain KAGVTQTPRYLIKTRGQQVTLSCSPISGHRSVSWYQQTPGQGLQFLFEYFSETQRNKGNFPGRFSGRQFSNSRSEMNVSTLELGDSALYLCASSSGLAGGRTETQYFGPGTRLLVL.

Only one count was recorded for this clone. V usage is TRBV18 and J usage is TRBJ2-3; 12 bases are a match to TRBD2. With 3 bases clipped from V and 6 bases from J, the junction kept 10 bases outside the gene matches. The CDR3 covers 17 residues. Germline V CDR1 and CDR2: KGHSH, LQKENI. CDR3 coding DNA: TGTGCCAGCTCACCCCTGGCACTAGCGGGAGGTTTGGATACGCAGTATTTT. Amino acids: CASSPLALAGGLDTQYF. Filled out from reference TRBV18 and TRBJ2-3, the complete variable domain reads NAGVMQNPRHLVRRRGQEARLRCSPMKGHSHVYWYRQLPEEGLKFMVYLQKENIIDESGMPKERFSAEFPKEGPSILRIQQVVRGDSAAYFCASSPLALAGGLDTQYFGPGTRLTVL.

This clone was found once. This specimen includes other DNA sequences encoding the same CDR3. V gene TRBV9 combines with J gene TRBJ2-1; TRBD2 matches at 11 bases. Germline V gene data show CDR1 as SGDLS and CDR2 as YYNGEE. The CDR3 spans 15 residues. With 2 bases clipped from V and 3 bases from J, the junction kept 1 base outside the gene matches. CDR3 region: CASSVGTSGYNEQFF. The CDR3 bases are TGTGCCAGCAGCGTCGGGACTAGCGGCTACAATGAGCAGTTCTTC.